The present entry profiles one T cell receptor beta chain with its context. Its antigen is currently unknown. Sequencing used immunoSEQ multiplex PCR; TCRdb keeps in-frame clones, though not all of them. The top ten clones hold roughly 21% of a sample with 95,000 to 110,000 clones, approximately 89% of them seen once. The V and J ends lost 10 bases and 5 bases, in that order; junction bases with no gene match: 11. The CDR3 has 13 residues. CDR1 is LNHDA, CDR2 SQIVND, per germline (reference sequence). This entry belongs to a study of T cell responses to AZD1222 COVID-19 vaccine. Study-level results: Reportedly, nearly half the spike-specific TCRs target unmutated variant regions. The donors showed a predominance of white British ancestry and of females, with possible underestimation of clonal diversity.

The source was peripheral blood, collected on day 0 of AZD1222 vaccination. The receptor was isolated from an adult in good health. V is TRBV19 and J is TRBJ2-7; 7 bases map to TRBD1. The CDR3 here is CATLGGAGNEQYF. For the CDR3, the DNA is TGTGCCACATTAGGGGGCGCGGGTAACGAGCAGTACTTC.